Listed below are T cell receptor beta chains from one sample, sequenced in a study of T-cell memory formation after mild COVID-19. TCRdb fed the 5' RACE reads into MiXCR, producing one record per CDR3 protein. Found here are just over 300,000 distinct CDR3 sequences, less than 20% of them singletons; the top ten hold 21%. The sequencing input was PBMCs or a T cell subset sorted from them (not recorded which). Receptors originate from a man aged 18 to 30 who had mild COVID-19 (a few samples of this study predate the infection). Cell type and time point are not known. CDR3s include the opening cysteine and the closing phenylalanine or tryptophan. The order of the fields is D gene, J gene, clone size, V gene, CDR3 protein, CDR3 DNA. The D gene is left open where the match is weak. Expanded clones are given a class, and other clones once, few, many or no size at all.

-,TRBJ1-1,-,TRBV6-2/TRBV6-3,CASRNSMNTEAFF,TGTGCCAGCAGAAACAGCATGAACACTGAAGCTTTCTTT
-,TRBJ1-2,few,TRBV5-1,CASRIDRSLGYTF,TGCGCCAGCAGAATAGACAGGTCTCTCGGCTACACCTTC
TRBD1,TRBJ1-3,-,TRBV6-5,CASRTPGTAGNTIYF,TGTGCCAGCCGGACGCCCGGGACAGCTGGAAACACCATATATTTT
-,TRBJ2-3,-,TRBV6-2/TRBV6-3,CASSHSRDTQYF,TGTGCCAGCAGCCACTCCCGAGATACGCAGTATTTT
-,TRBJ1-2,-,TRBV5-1,CASSLDGALYGYTF,TGCGCCAGCAGCTTGGACGGAGCTCTCTATGGCTACACCTTC
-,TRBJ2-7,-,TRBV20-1,CSAPRGTDSYEQYF,TGCAGTGCCCCGAGGGGAACCGACTCCTACGAGCAGTACTTC
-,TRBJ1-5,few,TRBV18,CASSPPGITGGSNQPQHF,TGTGCCAGCTCACCGCCCGGGATAACCGGTGGCAGCAATCAGCCCCAGCATTTT
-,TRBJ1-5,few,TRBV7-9,CASSPEGGAYNQPQHF,TGTGCCAGCAGCCCGGAGGGAGGGGCTTACAATCAGCCCCAGCATTTT
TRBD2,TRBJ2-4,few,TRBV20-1,CSVQAGGEYF,TGCAGTGTCCAAGCCGGGGGGGAGTACTTC
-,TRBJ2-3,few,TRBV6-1,CASSEVWGPDTQYF,TGTGCCAGCAGTGAAGTGTGGGGCCCAGATACGCAGTATTTT
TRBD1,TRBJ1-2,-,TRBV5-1,CASKTGTGESGYTF,TGCGCCAGCAAAACCGGGACAGGGGAAAGTGGCTACACCTTC
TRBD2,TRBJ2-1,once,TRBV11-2,CASSQGRLAGVDEQFF,TGTGCCAGCAGCCAGGGGCGACTAGCGGGGGTAGATGAGCAGTTCTTC
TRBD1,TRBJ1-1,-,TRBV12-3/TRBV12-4,CASSLDRSTEAFF,TGTGCCAGCAGCCTGGACAGGTCCACTGAAGCTTTCTTT
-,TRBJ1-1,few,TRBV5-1,CASSLNLGGAGTEAFF,TGCGCCAGCAGCTTGAATTTGGGGGGCGCGGGCACTGAAGCTTTCTTT
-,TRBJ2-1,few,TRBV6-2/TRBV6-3,CASSYDWGSYNEQFF,TGTGCCAGCAGTTACGATTGGGGATCCTACAATGAGCAGTTCTTC
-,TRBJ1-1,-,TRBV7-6,CASSPRVYGDTEAFF,TGTGCCAGCAGCCCCCGGGTCTATGGGGACACTGAAGCTTTCTTT
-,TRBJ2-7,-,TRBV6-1,CASSPRTVGYEQYF,TGTGCCAGCAGTCCACGGACAGTGGGCTACGAGCAGTACTTC
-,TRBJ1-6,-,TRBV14,CASSQDDARMGSPLHF,TGTGCCAGCAGCCAAGATGACGCCCGCATGGGTTCACCCCTCCACTTT
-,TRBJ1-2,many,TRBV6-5,CASSPAGAANYGYTF,TGTGCCAGCAGCCCCGCAGGGGCAGCTAACTATGGCTACACCTTC
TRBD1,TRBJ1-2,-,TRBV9,CASSSSGTAFF,TGTGCCAGCAGCTCTTCCGGGACAGCTTTCTTC
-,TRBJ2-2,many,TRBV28,CASSLAGSGELFF,TGTGCCAGCAGCTTAGCTGGCTCGGGGGAGCTGTTTTTT
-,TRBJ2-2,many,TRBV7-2,CASSDGTGYTGELFF,TGTGCCAGCAGCGACGGGACGGGCTACACCGGGGAGCTGTTTTTT
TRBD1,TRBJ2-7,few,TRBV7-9,CASSLGVFGTGVGYEQYF,TGTGCCAGCAGCTTAGGAGTCTTCGGGACAGGGGTCGGCTACGAGCAGTACTTC
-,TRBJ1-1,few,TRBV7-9,CASSKISASTEAFF,TGTGCCAGCAGTAAAATATCAGCGTCCACTGAAGCTTTCTTT
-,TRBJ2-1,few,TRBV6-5,CASSYGAGNEQFF,TGTGCCAGCAGTTACGGCGCCGGTAATGAGCAGTTCTTC
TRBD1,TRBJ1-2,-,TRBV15,CATSSKTGAIYGYTF,TGTGCCACCAGCAGTAAGACAGGGGCGATCTATGGCTACACCTTC
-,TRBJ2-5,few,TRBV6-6,CASSVGTETQYF,TGTGCCAGCAGTGTTGGTACGGAGACCCAGTACTTC
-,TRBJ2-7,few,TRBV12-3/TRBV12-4,CASSPQGSEQYF,TGTGCCAGCAGTCCACAGGGTTCCGAGCAGTACTTC
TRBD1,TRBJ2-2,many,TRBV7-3,CASSLGGQGIGELFF,TGTGCCAGCAGCTTAGGGGGACAGGGAATCGGGGAGCTGTTTTTT
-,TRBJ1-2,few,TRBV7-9,CASTAGTGYGYTF,TGTGCCAGCACGGCCGGGACGGGCTATGGCTACACCTTC
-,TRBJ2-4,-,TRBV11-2,CASSFLRANKNIQYF,TGTGCCAGCAGCTTCCTACGGGCTAACAAAAACATTCAGTACTTC
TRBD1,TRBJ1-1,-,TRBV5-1,CASSPGQGAAFF,TGCGCCAGCAGCCCGGGACAGGGGGCAGCTTTCTTT
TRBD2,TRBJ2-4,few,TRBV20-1,CSASAPSGGPLAKNIQYF,TGCAGTGCTAGTGCCCCTAGCGGGGGCCCACTAGCCAAAAACATTCAGTACTTC
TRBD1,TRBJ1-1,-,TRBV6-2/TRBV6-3,CAATLQGGTEAFF,TGTGCCGCGACTTTACAGGGGGGCACTGAAGCTTTCTTT
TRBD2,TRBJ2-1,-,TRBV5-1,CASSSKTLAGAALYNEQFF,TGCGCCAGCAGCTCGAAAACTCTAGCGGGGGCGGCGCTGTACAATGAGCAGTTCTTC
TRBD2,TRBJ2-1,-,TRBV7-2,CASSSILARNEQFF,TGTGCCAGCAGCTCGATACTAGCGCGCAATGAGCAGTTCTTC
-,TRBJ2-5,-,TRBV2,CASSEGRTQYF,TGTGCCAGCAGTGAAGGTCGGACCCAGTACTTC
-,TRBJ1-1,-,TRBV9,CASSDAVGVTEAFF,TGTGCCAGCAGCGACGCGGTTGGGGTCACTGAAGCTTTCTTT
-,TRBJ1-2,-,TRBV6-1,CASSARGFNYGYTF,TGTGCCAGCAGTGCCAGGGGATTTAACTATGGCTACACCTTC
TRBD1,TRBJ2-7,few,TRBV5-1,CASSLAGTGSFAYF,TGCGCCAGCAGCTTGGCCGGGACAGGGAGTTTCGCATACTTC